The clone carrying this TCR beta chain was counted only a few times. This CDR3 spans 13 amino acids. Trimming shortened V by 3 bases and J by 4 bases, and 10 bases separated the two germline ends. The germline V gene encodes CDR1 MNHEY and CDR2 SMNVEV (reference sequence). This record comes from a study of T cells after yellow fever vaccination. The 5'RACE template-switching step produced TCR cDNA and added a universal primer site and UMIs. One entry per CDR3 protein, called by TCRdb with MiXCR from the 5' RACE reads. The sample carries approximately 120,000 distinct CDR3 sequences, roughly 10% recorded once.

J is TRBJ2-7 and V is TRBV27; D is ambiguous. The clonotype comes from a man between 18 and 35 years old who received the YFV17D yellow fever vaccine. Specimen: CD8+ T cells sorted from PBMCs, collected on the day of the yellow fever booster vaccination. For the CDR3, the DNA is TGTGCCAGCAGTTTTAGGGATGGTTACGAGCAGTACTTC. Its protein is CASSFRDGYEQYF.